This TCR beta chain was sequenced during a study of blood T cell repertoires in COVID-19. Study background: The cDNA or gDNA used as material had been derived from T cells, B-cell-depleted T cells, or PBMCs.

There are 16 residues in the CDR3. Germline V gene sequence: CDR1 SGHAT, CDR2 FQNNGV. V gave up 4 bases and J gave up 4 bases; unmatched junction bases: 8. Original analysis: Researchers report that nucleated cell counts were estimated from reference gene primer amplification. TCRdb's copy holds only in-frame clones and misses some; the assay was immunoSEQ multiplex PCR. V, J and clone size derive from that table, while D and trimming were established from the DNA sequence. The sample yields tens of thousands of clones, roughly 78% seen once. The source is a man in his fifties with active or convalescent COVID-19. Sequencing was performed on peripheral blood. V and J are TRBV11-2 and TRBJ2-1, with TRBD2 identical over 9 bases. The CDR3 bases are TGTGCCAGCAGCTCCCCAAGCGGGGGGACTTACAATGAGCAGTTCTTC. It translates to CASSSPSGGTYNEQFF.